This T cell receptor beta chain is from a study of T cells after yellow fever vaccination. Study as a whole: SMART-Seq v4 Ultra Low Input prepared libraries from low-cell fractions.

The V gene lost 1 base and the J gene lost 6 bases, with 10 bases spanning the gap. Germline CDR1 and CDR2: SGHAT and FQNNGV. CDR3 size: 13 residues. TCRdb analysed the 5' RACE reads with MiXCR anew, one entry per CDR3 protein. The sample contains about 400,000 distinct CDR3 sequences, over 5% of which appear only once. This clonotype was observed many times. The receptor was isolated from a man aged 25-40 years who received the YFV17D yellow fever vaccine. The chain carries TRBV11-2 and TRBJ2-7; D is unclear. The sequencing used PBMCs, collected 5 days after the yellow fever booster vaccination. CDR3 amino acids: CASSLGGSREQYF. For the CDR3, the DNA is TGTGCCAGCAGCTTAGGAGGTTCGCGCGAGCAGTACTTC.